These 23 T cell receptor beta chains were all obtained from the same sample, sequenced in a study of cytomegalovirus exposure and HLA in healthy donors. Primers for the PCR totalled 60 Vbeta and 13 Jbeta. The protocol was immunoSEQ multiplex PCR, while the TCRdb copy is restricted to in-frame clones and leaves out a portion. The repertoire holds just over 150,000 clones, 70% to 90% seen once, with less than 2.5% in the top ten. The sample comprised PBMCs. These receptors were obtained from a woman in her late teens or twenties in good health and CMV-seronegative.

This clone turned up a few times. The chain carries TRBV7-2 and TRBJ2-7; D is possibly TRBD2 (6 bases). V was cut by 8 bases and J by 9 bases, with 23 bases left in between. Germline lookup yields CDR1 SGHTA and CDR2 FQGNSA. The CDR3 is 14 residues long. The CDR3: CASGSSGGGGRQYF. The CDR3 bases are TGTGCCAGCGGTAGCTCTGGGGGAGGTGGGCGGCAGTACTTC.

This clone was seen only once. The chain carries TRBV27 and TRBJ2-7; tentatively, D is TRBD1 (6 bases). Trimming left V 2 bases short and J 0 bases short, with 14 bases between. CDR1 and CDR2 from the germline V gene are MNHEY and SMNVEV (reference sequence). CDR3 length equals 16 residues. CDR3 bases: TGTGCCAGCAGTTTAGTGGTCAGGGGCGGCTCCTACGAGCAGTACTTC. It codes for CASSLVVRGGSYEQYF.

This clone has just one count. V and J are TRBV12-5 and TRBJ2-7, with D possibly being TRBD2 (6 bases). This CDR3 region has 14 residues. The ends were cut back, 5 bases at V and 11 bases at J, with 22 bases in the middle. Germline V gene data show CDR1 as LGHNT and CDR2 as FRNRAP. The CDR3 is CASGPSRLAATEYF. In DNA form, the CDR3 reads TGTGCTAGTGGTCCCTCGCGGTTAGCGGCGACGGAGTACTTC.

V is TRBV28 and J is TRBJ2-7; no firm D call. The germline gives CDR1 MDHEN, CDR2 SYDVKM. This CDR3 comprises 16 residues. The V gene lost 3 bases and the J gene lost 0 bases, with 15 bases spanning the gap. The CDR3 DNA reads TGTGCCAGCAGTTTTGGTCAGCCACGGAGCTCCTACGAGCAGTACTTC. Its protein product is CASSFGQPRSSYEQYF.

This chain connects TRBV11-2 to TRBJ2-7, with 7 bases that match TRBD1. The CDR3 is made up of 15 amino acids. V gave up 7 bases and J gave up 0 bases; unmatched junction bases: 9. Germline CDR1 is SGHAT and CDR2 is FQNNGV. For the CDR3, the DNA is TGTGCCAGCACGGCCGCCGGGACAGCCTCCTACGAGCAGTACTTC. This codes for CASTAAGTASYEQYF.

This clone appeared a few times. This chain joins TRBV5-4 and TRBJ2-7, with D tentatively TRBD2 (5 bases). The V and J ends lost 0 bases and 6 bases respectively, with 16 bases between them. Germline V gives CDR1 SGHNT, CDR2 YYREEE (reference sequence). This CDR3 region has 15 residues. CDR3 coding DNA: TGTGCCAGCAGCTTGGATGAAGGACTCAGAAGCGAGCAGTACTTC. Encoded protein: CASSLDEGLRSEQYF.

The chain employs TRBV29-1 and TRBJ2-4; 10 nucleotides match TRBD2. The CDR3 length is 15 residues. Germline assignment: CDR1 SQVTM and CDR2 ANQGSEA. V lost 5 bases to trimming and J lost 1 base; unmatched junction nucleotides: 5. The CDR3 nucleotides are TGCAGCGTTAGAGCAGCGGGAGGGGCCAAAAACATTCAGTACTTC. It encodes CSVRAAGGAKNIQYF.

The genes are TRBV27 and TRBJ1-3, with TRBD1 identical over 8 bases. There are 14 residues in the CDR3. V shed 3 bases, J shed 2 bases, and the junction held 0 bases outside the gene matches. The germline gives CDR1 MNHEY, CDR2 SMNVEV (reference sequence). CDR3 nucleotides: TGTGCCAGCAGTTTGACAGGGGCTGGAAACACCATATATTTT. Amino acid sequence: CASSLTGAGNTIYF.

The rearrangement links TRBV30 to TRBJ1-6, with D hard to call. The CDR3 is 13 amino acids. Germline V gene data show CDR1 as GTSNPN and CDR2 as SVGIG (reference sequence). The V end was cut by 4 bases, the J end by 8 bases, with 12 bases between. The DNA for the CDR3 is TGTGCCTGGAAGAGGGAGGTGGATTCACCCCTCCACTTT. Residues: CAWKREVDSPLHF.

J is TRBJ2-7 and V is TRBV18, with 12 bases fitting TRBD1. Germline trimming cut 6 bases from V and 2 bases from J; bases unmatched to any gene: 5. CDR1 is KGHSH, CDR2 LQKENI, per germline. The CDR3 consists of 15 residues. This CDR3 is CASSPGTGGTYEQYF. The CDR3 DNA follows: TGTGCCAGCTCCCCGGGGACAGGGGGCACCTACGAGCAGTACTTC.

The chain recombines TRBV6-5 with TRBJ2-7; 7 nucleotides align to TRBD1. CDR3 length: 15 residues. V was clipped by 1 base and J by 6 bases; unmatched bases: 9. Germline-derived CDR1 and CDR2 are MNHEY and SVGAGI. CDR3 in amino acids: CASSYYRGGALEQYF. Written as DNA, the CDR3 is TGTGCCAGCAGTTACTACAGAGGGGGCGCGCTCGAGCAGTACTTC.

This chain uses TRBV28 with TRBJ1-2; 7 bases agree with TRBD1. This CDR3 comprises 15 residues. V trimming: 5 bases; J trimming: 6 bases; junction bases outside the gene matches: 12. Germline values: CDR1 MDHEN, CDR2 SYDVKM. In DNA form, the CDR3 reads TGTGCCAGCAGTACCCTAGAGGGGGCGCTTAATGGCTACACCTTC. It translates to CASSTLEGALNGYTF.

The chain links TRBV4-2 to TRBJ1-3; D might be TRBD1 (5 bases). The CDR3 runs 18 residues. V was shortened by 1 base and J by 1 base, with 17 bases between the two germline ends. Germline V CDR1 and CDR2: LGHNA, YNFKEQ. CDR3 bases: TGTGCCAGCAGCCAAGGGGTCCGGGGGGGGAAATCTGGAAACACCATATATTTT. Protein: CASSQGVRGGKSGNTIYF.

The chain is built from TRBV7-2 and TRBJ2-3; the match to TRBD1 covers 7 bases. Per the germline V gene, CDR1 is SGHTA and CDR2 is FQGNSA. The V gene end was trimmed by 5 bases and the J gene end by 1 base; junction bases not matched to a gene: 3. This CDR3 has 14 amino acids. CDR3 DNA: TGTGCCAGCAGCCCAGGACAGGGCACAGATACGCAGTATTTT. Its protein product is CASSPGQGTDTQYF. The variable domain in full, with the rest retrieved from reference TRBV7-2 and TRBJ2-3, is GAGVSQSPSNKVTEKGKDVELRCDPISGHTALYWYRQSLGQGLEFLIYFQGNSAPDKSGLPSDRFSAERTGGSVSTLTIQRTQQEDSAVYLCASSPGQGTDTQYFGPGTRLTVL.

This chain links TRBV12-5 with TRBJ2-1; 8 nucleotides align to TRBD2. The CDR3 sequence is 15 residues long. With 6 bases clipped from V and 2 bases from J, the junction kept 6 bases outside the gene matches. Germline assignment: CDR1 LGHNT and CDR2 FRNRAP. The CDR3 reads CASGSRGGAYNEQFF. The CDR3, as DNA: TGTGCTAGTGGCTCCCGGGGGGGGGCCTACAATGAGCAGTTCTTC.

V usage is TRBV4-1 and J usage is TRBJ2-1; maybe TRBD1 (5 bases). The germline CDR1 and CDR2 sequences are MGHRA and YSYEKL. With 1 base removed from V and 5 bases from J, the gap between germline ends came to 12 bases. The CDR3 extends over 15 amino acids. CDR3 nucleotide sequence: TGCGCCAGCAGCCAAGTGGGGCGGACCCACAATGAGCAGTTCTTC. It specifies CASSQVGRTHNEQFF.

V usage is TRBV28 and J usage is TRBJ2-3; 14 nucleotides agree with TRBD2. This CDR3 region has 15 residues. Germline lookup yields CDR1 MDHEN and CDR2 SYDVKM. The ends lost 8 bases at V and 6 bases at J; junction bases unmatched: 7. The CDR3 reads CASSGGLAGEDTQYF. CDR3 nucleotides: TGTGCCAGCTCCGGGGGACTAGCGGGAGAGGATACGCAGTATTTT. The whole variable domain, filled in from reference TRBV28 and TRBJ2-3, reads DVKVTQSSRYLVKRTGEKVFLECVQDMDHENMFWYRQDPGLGLRLIYFSYDVKMKEKGDIPEGYSVSREKKERFSLILESASTNQTSMYLCASSGGLAGEDTQYFGPGTRLTVL.

The chain has TRBV5-1 and TRBJ2-7; 10 bases line up with TRBD2. Per germline, CDR1 SGHRS and CDR2 YFSETQ. The trim removed 6 bases at V and 2 bases at J, leaving 11 bases unmatched. The CDR3 consists of 16 residues. This chain's CDR3 is CASNLLAGDRPYEQYF. The CDR3 DNA sequence: TGCGCCAGCAACCTTCTAGCGGGAGATCGCCCCTACGAGCAGTACTTC.

This clone has just one count. The same CDR3 also results from other DNA sequences found in this sample. V and J are TRBV6-6 and TRBJ1-3, with D unclear. The length of the CDR3 is 14 residues. Germline V gene data show CDR1 as MNHNY and CDR2 as SVGAGI (reference sequence). V was clipped by 2 bases and J by 2 bases, with 7 bases between them. The CDR3 spells CASSYGQTGNTIYF. CDR3 in DNA: TGTGCCAGCAGTTACGGGCAGACTGGAAACACCATATATTTT.

The chain couples TRBV2 to TRBJ1-1; perhaps TRBD1 as D (6 bases). V shed 1 base and J shed 11 bases, with 23 bases lying between them. This CDR3 is built from 16 residues. Looked up from germline, CDR1 is SNHLY and CDR2 is FYNNEI. CDR3 region: CASSEGKGSRGRPAFF. DNA of the CDR3: TGTGCCAGCAGTGAAGGGAAGGGGAGCAGGGGACGGCCCGCTTTCTTT.

This rearrangement joins TRBV29-1 to TRBJ2-5; maybe TRBD1 (6 bases). The CDR3 runs 13 residues. Trimming left V 3 bases short and J 5 bases short, with 13 bases between. Per germline, CDR1 SQVTM and CDR2 ANQGSEA. The CDR3 reads CSVEIRQGETQYF. CDR3 DNA sequence: TGCAGCGTTGAGATCCGGCAGGGGGAGACCCAGTACTTC.

This clone was found once. The chain employs TRBV28 and TRBJ1-3; TRBD1 matches at 9 bases. The ends lost 11 bases at V and 7 bases at J; junction bases unmatched: 9. Germline V gene lookup returns CDR1 MDHEN and CDR2 SYDVKM. The length of the CDR3 is 13 residues. CDR3 in amino acids: CAGQTGGSNTIYF. CDR3 DNA: TGTGCCGGCCAAACAGGGGGCAGTAACACCATATATTTT.

The V and J genes are TRBV12-2 and TRBJ2-7; TRBD1 reflects the table's D call only, with no check against the DNA. TRBV12-2 is labeled a pseudogene. This CDR3 has 15 residues. In DNA, the CDR3 is TGTGCAAGTCGCTCCGGACAGGGCAGCTCCTACGAGCAGTACTTC. Translation gives CASRSGQGSSYEQYF.